The 15 T cell receptor beta chains reported below all come from one sample, sequenced in a study of blood T cell repertoires in COVID-19. The assay was immunoSEQ multiplex PCR, and TCRdb's table has in-frame clones only and misses some. The table has some 110,000 clones, 84% seen once. The sample comprised peripheral blood. These TCRs come from a man between 60 and 75 years old with acute or convalescent COVID-19.

The CDR3 DNA sequence: TGTGCCATCAGTGAGAAGACTAGCGGGAGCGCCGGGGAGCTGTTTTTT. This sequence encodes CAISEKTSGSAGELFF. V usage is TRBV10-3 and J usage is TRBJ2-2; TRBD2 matches at 12 bases. The CDR3 contains 16 residues. J gave up 6 bases and V 2 bases, and 4 bases lay outside the gene matches. The V gene's germline CDR1 is ENHRY and CDR2 SYGVKD.

This clone was counted a few times. The CDR3 sequence is CASSTTSGKLFF. In DNA form, the CDR3 reads TGTGCCAGCAGCACGACATCTGGAAAACTGTTTTTT. This sequence joins TRBV9 and TRBJ1-4; D is undetermined. Trimming took off 4 bases at V and 10 bases at J, with 11 bases between the two ends. The CDR3 loop spans 12 amino acids. Per germline, CDR1 SGDLS and CDR2 YYNGEE.

The rearrangement joins TRBV3-1 (or the pseudogene TRBV3-2) to TRBJ1-6; 9 bases are a match to TRBD1. J was trimmed by 7 bases and V by 4 bases; bases with no gene match: 5. Germline V lookup: CDR1 LGHDT, CDR2 YNNKEL (reference sequence). The CDR3 covers 15 residues. CDR3 DNA: TGTGCCAGCAGCCGGGGACAGGGCAGGAATTCACCCCTCCACTTT. Protein product: CASSRGQGRNSPLHF.

This clone was detected only once. This rearrangement joins TRBV29-1 to TRBJ2-5; no reliable D call. Germline assignment: CDR1 SQVTM and CDR2 ANQGSEA. Trimming stripped 4 bases from V and 1 base from J, with 7 bases between. The CDR3 contains 12 residues. The CDR3, as DNA: TGCAGCGTTGTATCTAGCCAAGAGACCCAGTACTTC. Its translation is CSVVSSQETQYF. The whole variable domain, filled in from reference TRBV29-1 and TRBJ2-5, reads SAVISQKPSRDICQRGTSLTIQCQVDSQVTMMFWYRQQPGQSLTLIATANQGSEATYESGFVIDKFPISRPNLTFSTLTVSNMSPEDSSIYLCSVVSSQETQYFGPGTRLLVL.

The V call is TRBV19, the J call TRBJ1-4; D unresolved. V shed 3 bases and J shed 7 bases, with 15 bases lying between them. CDR1 LNHDA and CDR2 SQIVND come from the germline V gene (reference sequence). The CDR3 has 15 residues. CDR3 amino acids: CASSIGGRRGEKLFF. The CDR3 coding sequence is TGTGCCAGTAGTATTGGCGGACGGCGGGGTGAAAAACTGTTTTTT.

A note on this clone: One junction end does not reproduce the germline sequence, and a read error may be involved. The rearrangement links TRBV28 to TRBJ1-3; no definite D call. The CDR3 has 15 amino acids. CDR1 MDHEN and CDR2 SYDVKM come from the germline V gene. CDR3 in amino acids: CASSPLNRVGDTIYF. In DNA form, the CDR3 reads TGTGCCAGCAGTCCCTTGAACCGGGTTGGAGACACCATATATTTT. The whole variable domain, filled in from reference TRBV28 and TRBJ1-3, reads DVKVTQSSRYLVKRTGEKVFLECVQDMDHENMFWYRQDPGLGLRLIYFSYDVKMKEKGDIPEGYSVSREKKERFSLILESASTNQTSMYLCASSPLNRVGDTIYFGEGSWLTVV.

The chain couples TRBV5-1 to TRBJ2-7; no reliable D call. V lost 4 bases to trimming and J lost 5 bases, with 19 bases between them. CDR1 and CDR2 from the germline V gene are SGHRS and YFSETQ. This CDR3 is 15 amino acids long. CDR3 coding DNA: TGCGCCAGCAGCCCGGTTACCGAGAACCGGGACGAGCAGTACTTC. Its translation is CASSPVTENRDEQYF. Combining the CDR3 with reference TRBV5-1 and TRBJ2-7 gives the whole variable domain KAGVTQTPRYLIKTRGQQVTLSCSPISGHRSVSWYQQTPGQGLQFLFEYFSETQRNKGNFPGRFSGRQFSNSRSEMNVSTLELGDSALYLCASSPVTENRDEQYFGPGTRLTVT.

This rearrangement joins TRBV3-1 (or the pseudogene TRBV3-2) to TRBJ2-7; the match to TRBD2 covers 7 bases. V lost 4 bases and J lost 3; bases outside the gene matches: 9. Germline V CDR1 and CDR2: LGHDT, YNNKEL (reference sequence). This CDR3 is built from 15 residues. This chain's CDR3 is CASSLTAGHNYEQYF. In nucleotides, the CDR3 is TGTGCCAGCAGCCTAACAGCGGGGCACAACTACGAGCAGTACTTC.

This clone was detected only a few times. This chain uses TRBV9 with TRBJ2-4; the D gene is possibly TRBD1 (5 bases). In germline, CDR1 is SGDLS, CDR2 YYNGEE. V was trimmed by 4 bases and J by 2 bases, leaving 13 bases between them. CDR3 length: 15 amino acids. CDR3: CASSTDSYPKNIQYF. Written as DNA, the CDR3 is TGTGCCAGCAGCACCGACAGTTATCCCAAAAACATTCAGTACTTC.

In its sample, this clone was seen once. This sequence joins TRBV13 and TRBJ1-4; the D gene is possibly TRBD1 (6 bases). Trimming stripped 3 bases from V and 7 bases from J, with 15 bases between. Germline CDR1 is PRHDT and CDR2 is FYEKMQ (reference sequence). The CDR3 has 15 amino acids. CDR3 residues: CASSLKTGDFEKLFF. The CDR3 DNA reads as TGTGCCAGCAGCTTGAAGACAGGTGATTTTGAAAAACTGTTTTTT.

V usage is TRBV6-5 and J usage is TRBJ1-2; D might be TRBD1 (6 bases). CDR3 size: 14 residues. V was pared by 8 bases and J by 6 bases, with 19 bases between. Per the germline V gene, CDR1 is MNHEY and CDR2 is SVGAGI. The CDR3 DNA reads as TGTGCCAGCGGGGGGGGGCCCACAGGGAATGGCTACACCTTC. Amino acids: CASGGGPTGNGYTF.

V is TRBV9 and J is TRBJ1-2; TRBD1 matches at 7 bases. After removal of 0 bases from V and 6 bases from J, the junction contained 8 bases not matched to a gene. CDR1 and CDR2 (germline): SGDLS, YYNGEE. This CDR3 contains 15 residues. For the CDR3, the DNA is TGTGCCAGCAGCGTAGATCAAGGGGGCATCGATGGCTACACCTTC. Translated: CASSVDQGGIDGYTF. The whole variable domain, filled in from reference TRBV9 and TRBJ1-2, reads DSGVTQTPKHLITATGQRVTLRCSPRSGDLSVYWYQQSLDQGLQFLIQYYNGEERAKGNILERFSAQQFPDLHSELNLSSLELGDSALYFCASSVDQGGIDGYTFGSGTRLTVV.

This clone was seen only once. The CDR3, as DNA: TGTGCCAGCAGGCAGGGACTAGCGTTTCACAATGAGCAGTTCTTC. Its protein is CASRQGLAFHNEQFF. The gene calls are TRBV6-6 and TRBJ2-1; TRBD2 agrees at 10 bases. The CDR3 consists of 15 residues. Losses at the gene ends were 6 bases for V and 5 bases for J; bases not matched to a gene: 7. Germline values: CDR1 MNHNY, CDR2 SVGAGI (reference sequence).

The chain recombines TRBV6-5 with TRBJ1-1, with TRBD1 as a possible D gene (6 bases). V lost 4 bases and J lost 3, with 12 bases in between. This CDR3 is built from 14 residues. Germline V CDR1 and CDR2: MNHEY, SVGAGI. The DNA of the CDR3 is TGTGCCAGCAGTTCCACAGGGCCGGACACTGAAGCTTTCTTT. This gives the protein CASSSTGPDTEAFF.

The chain has TRBV18 and TRBJ2-7, with D maybe TRBD2 (6 bases). CDR1 and CDR2 (germline): KGHSH, LQKENI. The ends were cut back, 1 base at V and 3 bases at J, with 13 bases in the middle. The CDR3 sequence is 15 residues long. CDR3 protein: CASSPRSGGDYEQYF. The CDR3 region has the DNA TGTGCCAGCTCACCACGGTCAGGAGGGGACTACGAGCAGTACTTC.